The 31 T cell receptor beta chains below were found in one sample sequenced in a study of graft-versus-host responses after intestinal transplantation. Profiled with immunoSEQ multiplex PCR; TCRdb holds only in-frame clones, not every one. Counted here are 9,500 to 12,000 clones, approximately 92% occurring once; the ten biggest clones make up roughly 5%. The sample consisted of PBMCs, taken almost 70 days after transplant. Receptors were obtained from a human patient who received an intestinal transplant, so some T cells may come from the graft donor.

V and J are TRBV27 and TRBJ1-4; D is ambiguous. The CDR3 loop spans 14 amino acids. V was clipped by 6 bases and J by 8 bases, with 16 bases between them. Germline V lookup: CDR1 MNHEY, CDR2 SMNVEV (reference sequence). The CDR3 sequence: CASSPGLVGEKLFF. In DNA form, the CDR3 reads TGTGCCAGCAGCCCTGGACTTGTGGGGGAAAAACTGTTTTTT.

This chain joins TRBV4-2 and TRBJ1-5; D remains ambiguous. V lost 1 base to trimming and J lost 11 bases, with 21 bases between them. The CDR3 extends over 16 amino acids. Looked up from germline, CDR1 is LGHNA and CDR2 is YNFKEQ. CDR3 loop: CASSQGPEQPSWAQHF. CDR3 DNA sequence: TGTGCCAGCAGCCAAGGACCCGAACAGCCCAGTTGGGCCCAGCATTTT.

V usage is TRBV28 and J usage is TRBJ1-1; D not resolved. This CDR3 spans 12 amino acids. Per the germline V gene, CDR1 is MDHEN and CDR2 is SYDVKM. V was clipped by 2 bases and J by 1 base, with 2 bases between them. In DNA form, the CDR3 reads TGTGCCAGCAGTTTAGGGAACACTGAAGCTTTCTTT. Translated, it gives CASSLGNTEAFF. The full variable domain, in which reference TRBV28 and TRBJ1-1 provide the parts outside the CDR3, is DVKVTQSSRYLVKRTGEKVFLECVQDMDHENMFWYRQDPGLGLRLIYFSYDVKMKEKGDIPEGYSVSREKKERFSLILESASTNQTSMYLCASSLGNTEAFFGQGTRLTVV.

As for this clone: The junction departs from germline at one end; a sequencing error may be responsible. The V and J genes are TRBV7-7 and TRBJ2-5, with D tentatively TRBD2 (6 bases). Germline V CDR1 and CDR2: SSHAT, FNYEAQ (reference sequence). The CDR3 consists of 15 residues. For the CDR3, the DNA is TGTGCTAGCAGCTTGGGGAGCGGGCGGGGTGAGACCCAGTACTTC. Translated, it gives CASSLGSGRGETQYF.

The V gene is TRBV5-6, the J gene TRBJ1-1, with TRBD1 matching over 8 bases. Germline CDR1 SGHDT, CDR2 YYEEEE. Trimming at V came to 1 base and at J to 1 base, leaving 0 bases not matched to a gene. There are 14 residues in the CDR3. CDR3 protein: CASSLTGGNTEAFF. The CDR3 coding sequence is TGTGCCAGCAGCTTGACAGGGGGGAACACTGAAGCTTTCTTT.

CDR3 protein: CASSIANTDTQYF. The CDR3 bases are TGTGCCAGTAGTATAGCCAACACAGATACGCAGTATTTT. The rearrangement uses TRBV19 and TRBJ2-3; D gene unclear. The length of the CDR3 is 13 residues. V was trimmed by 1 base and J by 2 bases, leaving 4 bases between them. CDR1 LNHDA and CDR2 SQIVND come from the germline V gene (reference sequence).

V is TRBV5-1 and J is TRBJ2-7; no clear D gene. Germline CDR1 is SGHRS and CDR2 is YFSETQ. CDR3 length: 12 amino acids. Deletions cut 5 bases from V and 0 bases from J, with 6 bases between. This CDR3 is CASRGSSYEQYF. CDR3 coding DNA: TGCGCCAGCAGGGGAAGCTCCTACGAGCAGTACTTC.

The genes are TRBV15 and TRBJ2-1; D not certain. CDR3 length: 15 residues. V shed 1 base and J shed 4 bases, with 11 bases lying between them. CDR1 and CDR2 (germline): LNHNV, YYDKDF (reference sequence). The DNA of the CDR3 is TGTGCCACCAGCAGAGCGGTGGCTGGTTACAATGAGCAGTTCTTC. Encoded protein: CATSRAVAGYNEQFF. Supplemented by reference TRBV15 and TRBJ2-1, the full variable domain reads DAMVIQNPRYQVTQFGKPVTLSCSQTLNHNVMYWYQQKSSQAPKLLFHYYDKDFNNEADTPDNFQSRRPNTSFCFLDIRSPGLGDTAMYLCATSRAVAGYNEQFFGPGTRLTVL.

The chain recombines TRBV7-9 with TRBJ2-7; D is uncertain. The V end was cut by 3 bases, the J end by 2 bases, with 5 bases between. The CDR3 runs 12 residues. Germline V gene data show CDR1 as SEHNR and CDR2 as FQNEAQ (reference sequence). Written as DNA, the CDR3 is TGTGCCAGCAGCTTGGGGACCTACGAGCAGTACTTC. It codes for CASSLGTYEQYF.

This clone has more than one count but fewer than ten. This chain connects TRBV10-3 to TRBJ2-1; 7 nucleotides match TRBD2. The V gene's germline CDR1 is ENHRY and CDR2 SYGVKD. The CDR3 loop spans 16 amino acids. V gave up 5 bases and J gave up 7 bases; unmatched junction bases: 14. The CDR3 region is CAISPTSAGFINEQFF. The CDR3 DNA reads as TGTGCCATCAGTCCTACTAGCGCCGGGTTTATAAATGAGCAGTTCTTC.

The chain couples TRBV27 to TRBJ1-4, with a possible D match to TRBD1 (5 bases). Germline loops: CDR1 MNHEY, CDR2 SMNVEV (reference sequence). The CDR3 contains 14 residues. Trimming left V 1 base short and J 7 bases short, with 10 bases between. The CDR3, as DNA: TGTGCCAGCAGTTTATACCAGGGTGGTGAAAAACTGTTTTTT. This gives the protein CASSLYQGGEKLFF. Complete variable domain (other parts from reference TRBV27 and TRBJ1-4): EAQVTQNPRYLITVTGKKLTVTCSQNMNHEYMSWYRQDPGLGLRQIYYSMNVEVTDKGDVPEGYKVSRKEKRNFPLILESPSPNQTSLYFCASSLYQGGEKLFFGSGTQLSVL.

The chain combines TRBV11-3 with TRBJ2-7; D unclear. Looked up from germline, CDR1 is SGHNT and CDR2 is YENEEA. Trimming stripped 1 base from V and 7 bases from J, with 11 bases between. This CDR3 spans 13 amino acids. CDR3 sequence reads: CASSLGPAREQYF. In DNA, the CDR3 is TGTGCCAGCAGCTTAGGTCCGGCCCGGGAGCAGTACTTC.

The chain employs TRBV7-3 and TRBJ2-5, with D hard to call. V was trimmed by 1 base and J by 2 bases, leaving 5 bases between them. Germline lookup yields CDR1 SGHTA and CDR2 FQGTGA. This CDR3 has 13 residues. CDR3: CASSLREQETQYF. The DNA of the CDR3 is TGTGCCAGCAGCTTAAGGGAACAAGAGACCCAGTACTTC.

The chain has TRBV11-2 and TRBJ2-5; D uncertain. The length of the CDR3 is 11 residues. Germline V gene data show CDR1 as SGHAT and CDR2 as FQNNGV. V was cut by 5 bases and J by 1 base, with 2 bases left in between. CDR3 loop: CASSLQETQYF. CDR3 DNA sequence: TGTGCCAGCAGCCTCCAAGAGACCCAGTACTTC.

The CDR3 DNA sequence: TGTGCCAGCAGTTATTCGGTCGGGACTTCGTCCTACGAGCAGTACTTC. Residues: CASSYSVGTSSYEQYF. This rearrangement joins TRBV6-5 to TRBJ2-7; maybe TRBD2 (6 bases). Germline CDR1 and CDR2: MNHEY and SVGAGI. The CDR3 has 16 residues. The V and J ends lost 3 bases and 1 base respectively, with 16 bases between them.

This chain connects TRBV28 to TRBJ1-4; D possibly corresponds to TRBD1 (6 bases). The CDR3 sequence is 13 residues long. Looked up from germline, CDR1 is MDHEN and CDR2 is SYDVKM. V was clipped by 8 bases and J by 6 bases, with 13 bases between them. The CDR3 coding sequence is TGTGCCAGCCGTCGGCCAGGGGATGAAAAACTGTTTTTT. Its translation is CASRRPGDEKLFF.

V and J are TRBV25-1 and TRBJ2-5; D perhaps matches TRBD1 (8 bases). The V gene lost 6 bases and the J gene lost 4 bases, with 15 bases spanning the gap. The CDR3 consists of 14 residues. Germline CDR1 is MGHDK and CDR2 is SYGVNS. This CDR3 is CASRETGEGETQYF. Here the CDR3 DNA reads TGTGCCAGCAGGGAGACAGGGGAGGGAGAGACCCAGTACTTC. Full variable domain (rest looked up from reference TRBV25-1 and TRBJ2-5): EADIYQTPRYLVIGTGKKITLECSQTMGHDKMYWYQQDPGMELHLIHYSYGVNSTEKGDLSSESTVSRIRTEHFPLTLESARPSHTSQYLCASRETGEGETQYFGPGTRLLVL.

This clone occurred once. The CDR3 nucleotides are TGTGCCAGCAGCCTAGGGGCGGGAGCATATGAGCAGTTCTTC. Translating gives CASSLGAGAYEQFF. This chain joins TRBV7-3 and TRBJ2-1; 7 bases align to TRBD2. The CDR3 runs to 14 residues. Per germline, CDR1 SGHTA and CDR2 FQGTGA. Trimming took 5 bases from V and 8 from J; bases not matched to a gene: 9.

The chain recombines TRBV30 with TRBJ2-3, with 11 bases lining up with TRBD2. Germline CDR1 and CDR2: GTSNPN and SVGIG (reference sequence). Trimming took 4 bases from V and 7 from J; bases not matched to a gene: 13. This CDR3 comprises 16 residues. The CDR3 here is CAWTVLAGGPRHTQYF. CDR3 in DNA: TGTGCCTGGACCGTCTTAGCGGGAGGGCCGAGACATACGCAGTATTTT.

This chain links TRBV14 with TRBJ2-3, with D possibly being TRBD1 (5 bases). V lost 6 bases and J 5 bases, leaving 18 bases between the germline ends. The CDR3 has 15 amino acids. Germline lookup yields CDR1 SGHDN and CDR2 FVKESK. CDR3 protein: CASSPSVSQGDTQYF. CDR3 coding DNA: TGTGCCAGCAGTCCGTCCGTATCCCAGGGAGATACGCAGTATTTT.

The rearrangement links TRBV9 to TRBJ1-1, with 8 nucleotides matching TRBD1. V shed 3 bases, J shed 4 bases, and the junction held 8 bases outside the gene matches. The CDR3 sequence is 15 residues long. CDR1 and CDR2 from the germline V gene are SGDLS and YYNGEE. In DNA, the CDR3 is TGTGCCAGCAGCGGCACAGGGGGGGCTGTCACTGAAGCTTTCTTT. Amino acids: CASSGTGGAVTEAFF.

In this sample, this clone turned up a few times. The V gene is TRBV29-1, the J gene TRBJ1-2, with TRBD1 as a possible D gene (6 bases). V gave up 6 bases and J gave up 0 bases, with 14 bases separating them. This CDR3 contains 14 residues. The germline gives CDR1 SQVTM, CDR2 ANQGSEA. The CDR3 reads CSVITDSSNYGYTF. DNA for the CDR3: TGCAGCGTGATTACGGACAGCTCTAACTATGGCTACACCTTC.

This clone was picked up one time. The chain has TRBV28 and TRBJ2-7; TRBD1 matches at 9 bases. Germline V gives CDR1 MDHEN, CDR2 SYDVKM. This CDR3 region has 15 residues. Trimming removed 5 bases from V and 0 bases from J; junction bases left unmatched: 5. CDR3: CASSLTGGASYEQYF. CDR3 DNA sequence: TGTGCCAGCAGTCTCACAGGGGGCGCCTCCTACGAGCAGTACTTC.

This chain uses TRBV7-3 with TRBJ2-1, with 9 bases lining up with TRBD1. CDR3 size: 15 residues. Germline CDR1 SGHTA, CDR2 FQGTGA. The trim removed 5 bases at V and 7 bases at J, leaving 9 bases unmatched. CDR3 residues: CASSHTGGGRNEQFF. CDR3 bases: TGTGCCAGCAGCCATACAGGGGGCGGGAGAAATGAGCAGTTCTTC.

The count of this clone is one. V usage is TRBV19 and J usage is TRBJ1-6, with D unclear. V was shortened by 3 bases and J by 7 bases, with 7 bases between the two germline ends. This CDR3 contains 13 residues. CDR1 and CDR2 from the germline V gene are LNHDA and SQIVND (reference sequence). CDR3 amino acids: CASSMDPNSPLHF. As DNA, the CDR3 is TGTGCCAGTAGTATGGACCCAAATTCACCCCTCCACTTT.

This chain uses TRBV9 with TRBJ1-5; D may be TRBD1 (5 bases). Between the trimmed V and J ends, which lost 2 bases and 7 bases, there was a span of 13 bases. Germline assignment: CDR1 SGDLS and CDR2 YYNGEE. The length of the CDR3 is 14 residues. Written as DNA, the CDR3 is TGTGCCAGCAGCGTGGGGGGATATGGGCAGCCCCAGCATTTT. Amino acids: CASSVGGYGQPQHF.

The chain uses TRBV19 and TRBJ2-1; D may correspond to TRBD1 or TRBD2 (5 bases each). Between the trimmed V and J ends, which lost 5 bases and 0 bases, there was a span of 14 bases. The CDR3 sequence is 16 residues long. Per the germline V gene, CDR1 is LNHDA and CDR2 is SQIVND (reference sequence). The CDR3 loop reads CASSSPGRSSYNEQFF. The CDR3 DNA sequence: TGTGCCAGTAGTTCTCCGGGACGGAGCTCCTACAATGAGCAGTTCTTC. The complete variable domain, with remaining parts taken from reference TRBV19 and TRBJ2-1, reads DGGITQSPKYLFRKEGQNVTLSCEQNLNHDAMYWYRQDPGQGLRLIYYSQIVNDFQKGDIAEGYSVSREKKESFPLTVTSAQKNPTAFYLCASSSPGRSSYNEQFFGPGTRLTVL.

In this sample, this clone turned up once. This rearrangement joins TRBV7-8 to TRBJ2-7; no firm D call. CDR1 is SGHVS and CDR2 is FQNEAQ in the germline V gene. Trimming stripped 5 bases from V and 0 bases from J, with 14 bases between. The CDR3 is made up of 15 amino acids. The CDR3 DNA follows: TGTGCCAGCAGCATAGTTAGGCAGCTCTCCTACGAGCAGTACTTC. This codes for CASSIVRQLSYEQYF.

CDR3 sequence (DNA): TGCGCCAGCAGCCCCCGGGACAGGCTCGCCTACGAGCAGTACTTC. It codes for CASSPRDRLAYEQYF. This chain uses TRBV4-1 with TRBJ2-7, with 8 nucleotides matching TRBD1. Per the germline V gene, CDR1 is MGHRA and CDR2 is YSYEKL. V was pared by 4 bases and J by 2 bases, with 7 bases of the junction left unmatched. The CDR3 spans 15 residues.

Comments on this clone: The junction shows a germline mismatch at one end, possibly a read error. V and J are TRBV11-2 and TRBJ2-7; D ambiguous. CDR3 size: 14 residues. Germline values: CDR1 SGHAT, CDR2 FQNNGV. The CDR3 DNA sequence: TGTGCCAGCAGCTTGGGCAGGCAGGCCTACGAGCAGCACTTC. It yields the protein CASSLGRQAYEQHF. The entire variable domain, with the rest obtained from reference TRBV11-2 and TRBJ2-7, is as follows: EAGVAQSPRYKIIEKRQSVAFWCNPISGHATLYWYQQILGQGPKLLIQFQNNGVVDDSQLPKDRFSAERLKGVDSTLKIQPAKLEDSAVYLCASSLGRQAYEQHFGPGTRLTVT.

This chain joins TRBV19 and TRBJ2-5; 8 positions match TRBD1. The CDR3 runs 12 residues. The germline gives CDR1 LNHDA, CDR2 SQIVND (reference sequence). V trimming: 5 bases; J trimming: 4 bases; junction bases outside the gene matches: 0. The CDR3 reads CASSDRGETQYF. In DNA, the CDR3 is TGTGCCAGTAGTGACAGGGGAGAGACCCAGTACTTC.